The following is a T cell receptor beta chain sequence with its context. It lacks a known antigen. No base quality values were provided; no much bigger clone lies one nucleotide off. The data belong to a study of blood T cell repertoires in COVID-19 (dated by TCRdb to between 2020 and 2021). Background on the whole study: Samples from collaborators originated in the United States, Italy and Spain and spanned both the acute and convalescent phases of COVID-19. The prospective study material was composed of cDNA or gDNA derived from T cells, B-cell-depleted T cells, or PBMCs. Deeply sampled blood TCRbeta repertoires from subjects exposed to, actively infected with, or recovered from COVID-19 were included in the dataset. The repertoires were released in a freely available public database intended as a resource for research on the immune response to SARS-CoV-2. Samples were obtained from the ongoing ImmuneRACE study (first 160 participants) and from about 1,300 subjects provided by 6 global collaborators. Nearly every sample came with metadata listing a de-identified subject ID, COVID-19 status, age in years and sex. HLA class I and class II types, where available, came from metadata supplied by the sample provider rather than from assay-based typing. General study outcomes and caveats: The quantity of clinical and demographic metadata differed by source and by participant and was supplied without curation.

The CDR3 has 14 amino acids, counting the end cysteine and phenylalanine. The retained sequence is limited to the CDR3, 42 bases, with the frame set at the first base. A distance of 14 bases separates the germline ends of V and J, which lose 8 bases and 2 bases respectively. CDR1 and CDR2 (SGHRS, YFSETQ) derive from the germline V gene. TCRbeta CDR3 regions were amplified from genomic DNA using the immunoSEQ Assay, a bias-controlled multiplex PCR. Turning to the authors' computational methods: The number of nucleated cells in each sample was estimated from the amplification of reference gene primers within the assay. Sequence reads were collapsed and filtered to measure the absolute abundance of every unique TCRbeta CDR3 rearrangement. For each sample, productive Simpson clonality was calculated as the square root of Simpson's diversity index across productive rearrangements. Not all clones reach the TCRdb copy of this immuneACCESS table, which keeps in-frame sequences only. Checked studies attribute under half of the gap to unresolved V genes and leave the rest unexplained. V and J calls and clone size come straight from that table; D and trimming were deduced from the DNA. This sample gives some 250,000 clones in total; about 80% of them show up just once. The biggest ten clones account for more than 9.5% of the sample.

Collaborating institutions collected whole blood in K2EDTA tubes following their own protocols. Collaborator samples were shipped for TCRbeta analysis as frozen whole blood, isolated PBMCs, or DNA extracted from either sample type. Sequences were obtained from peripheral blood. This receptor was taken from a woman older than 75 with acute or convalescent COVID-19. Recombination connected TRBV5-1 to TRBJ1-5, with the D gene uncertain. The CDR3 region reads CASTPSPGNQPQHF. The DNA reads TGCGCCAGTACCCCCTCACCGGGCAATCAGCCCCAGCATTTT.